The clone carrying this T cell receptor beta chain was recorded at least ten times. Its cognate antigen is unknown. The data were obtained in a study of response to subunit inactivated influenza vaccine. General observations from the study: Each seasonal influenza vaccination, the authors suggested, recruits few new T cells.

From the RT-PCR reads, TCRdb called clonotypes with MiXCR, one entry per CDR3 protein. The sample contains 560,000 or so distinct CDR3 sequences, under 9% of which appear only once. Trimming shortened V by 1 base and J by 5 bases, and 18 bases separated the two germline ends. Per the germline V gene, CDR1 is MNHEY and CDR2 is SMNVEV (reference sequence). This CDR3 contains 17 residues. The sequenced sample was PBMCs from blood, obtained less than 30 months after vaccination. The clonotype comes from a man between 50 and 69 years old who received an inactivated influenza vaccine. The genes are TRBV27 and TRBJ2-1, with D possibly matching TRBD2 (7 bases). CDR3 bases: TGTGCCAGCAGTTTATACGGGGGGCGGGGAGGCCACAATGAGCAGTTCTTC. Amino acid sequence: CASSLYGGRGGHNEQFF.